The table lists the clone carrying this TCR beta chain with a count of one. The method was immunoSEQ multiplex PCR; TCRdb's version includes in-frame clones alone and lacks a portion of them. The repertoire holds a few thousand clones, with around 80% as singletons. Germline V gives CDR1 SEHNR, CDR2 FQNEAQ (reference sequence). The CDR3 is made up of 14 amino acids. Trimming cost V 4 bases and J 6 bases, with 12 bases left between them. This sample was taken from a study of immune cell composition in non-small cell lung cancer. On the study more broadly: Lung adenocarcinoma or squamous carcinoma made up most tumours.

The chain couples TRBV7-9 to TRBJ2-2; maybe TRBD1 (6 bases). Input material: lung tumor tissue. The receptor was isolated from a human donor with non-small cell lung cancer. This CDR3 reads CASSWGGGAGELFF. DNA of the CDR3: TGTGCCAGCAGCTGGGGTGGGGGCGCCGGGGAGCTGTTTTTT.